One sample yielded the 32 T cell receptor beta chains listed below, sequenced in a study of Ad26.COV2.S vaccination and SARS-CoV-2 variants (dated by TCRdb to about 2021). Libraries were constructed by the immunoSEQ multiplex PCR assay. Entries here come from immuneACCESS through TCRdb and include only in-frame sequences with V and J called. Some clones fail to appear in such tables; in the studies checked, an unresolved V gene covers under half of the shortfall, and the cause of the remainder is unknown. The sample contains some 240,000 clones, about 83% of them found a single time. Under 3% of the sample belongs to the ten largest clones. The treatment or condition label, as the study defines it: roughly 18 received Ad26.COV2.S at low or high dose, single or two shots; several received placebo; per-sample allocation not given. For vaccine and placebo recipients, repertoires were sequenced using samples collected on day 63 after the first injection.

Sequencing was performed on peripheral blood, taken in a trial of Ad26.COV2.S vaccine versus placebo. The receptor set was obtained from a person aged 18-65 years who received the Ad26.COV2.S COVID-19 vaccine or a placebo.

This clone was detected ten times or more. Different DNA sequences within this sample yield the same CDR3. The rearrangement uses TRBV6-1 and TRBJ1-1; TRBD1 might be the D (5 bases). CDR1 and CDR2 (germline): MNHNS, SASEGT. V gave up 1 base and J gave up 1 base, with 7 bases separating them. The length of the CDR3 is 14 residues. The CDR3 spells CASSEGGKNTEAFF. The CDR3 nucleotides read TGTGCCAGCAGTGAAGGGGGCAAGAACACTGAAGCTTTCTTT.

The chain's CDR3 is CASSLSGSGSLQFF. In DNA, the CDR3 is TGTGCCAGCAGCTTAAGTGGTAGCGGGAGCCTACAGTTCTTC. The chain combines TRBV11-3 with TRBJ2-1; 9 bases align to TRBD2. The V gene's germline CDR1 is SGHNT and CDR2 YENEEA. The CDR3 totals 14 residues. With V trimmed by 2 bases and J by 13 bases, 9 bases remained unmatched.

The chain recombines TRBV29-1 with TRBJ1-1, with D tentatively TRBD1 (6 bases). The ends were cut back, 7 bases at V and 4 bases at J, with 19 bases in the middle. The CDR3 covers 14 residues. Germline lookup yields CDR1 SQVTM and CDR2 ANQGSEA. The CDR3 here is CSAAGGPLSTEAFF. CDR3 DNA: TGCAGCGCGGCGGGGGGGCCCTTGAGCACTGAAGCTTTCTTT.

The chain uses TRBV11-2 and TRBJ1-1; unclear D gene. This CDR3 spans 13 amino acids. V was trimmed by 3 bases and J by 0 bases, leaving 5 bases between them. From germline, CDR1 is SGHAT and CDR2 FQNNGV. CDR3 residues: CASSFNMNTEAFF. CDR3 DNA sequence: TGTGCCAGCAGCTTCAACATGAACACTGAAGCTTTCTTT.

CDR3 sequence (DNA): TGTGCCAGCATTGACGGGACAGGGGTGTACGAGCAGTACTTC. Encoded protein: CASIDGTGVYEQYF. The chain carries TRBV6-6 and TRBJ2-7; 10 bases are shared with TRBD1. The CDR3 has 14 amino acids. V lost 7 bases to trimming and J lost 4 bases; unmatched junction nucleotides: 7. Germline V gene sequence: CDR1 MNHNY, CDR2 SVGAGI (reference sequence).

The chain combines TRBV20-1 with TRBJ1-2, with TRBD1 matching over 7 bases. The CDR3 extends over 15 amino acids. V lost 3 bases, J lost 0 bases, and 7 bases stayed unmatched. Germline assignment: CDR1 DFQATT and CDR2 SNEGSKA (reference sequence). The CDR3 protein is CSASLAGGPNYGYTF. The CDR3 nucleotides read TGCAGTGCTAGTTTGGCAGGGGGACCTAACTATGGCTACACCTTC.

The chain uses TRBV4-1 and TRBJ1-4; the D gene is possibly TRBD1 (5 bases). This CDR3 comprises 16 residues. In germline, CDR1 is MGHRA, CDR2 YSYEKL. V was trimmed by 0 bases and J by 7 bases, leaving 15 bases between them. CDR3 sequence reads: CASSQDGTNRIEKLFF. DNA of the CDR3: TGCGCCAGCAGCCAAGACGGGACGAATCGTATTGAAAAACTGTTTTTT.

CDR3 sequence reads: CASSLDAGGTYGYTF. As DNA, the CDR3 is TGCGCCAGCAGCCTGGATGCAGGGGGGACCTATGGCTACACCTTC. The chain recombines TRBV4-1 with TRBJ1-2; 7 bases line up with TRBD1. The germline gives CDR1 MGHRA, CDR2 YSYEKL. The trim removed 4 bases at V and 4 bases at J, leaving 9 bases unmatched. The CDR3 is 15 residues long.

This chain uses TRBV3-1 (or the pseudogene TRBV3-2) with TRBJ1-1, with a tentative D call TRBD1 (6 bases). Looked up from germline, CDR1 is LGHDT and CDR2 is YNNKEL (reference sequence). V dropped 3 bases and J dropped 4 bases, with 21 bases sitting between them. This CDR3 has 17 residues. The CDR3 loop reads CASSHAPQGARGTEAFF. CDR3 in DNA: TGTGCCAGCAGCCACGCCCCACAGGGAGCCCGCGGCACTGAAGCTTTCTTT.

The chain recombines TRBV12-3 or TRBV12-4 with TRBJ1-2, with 8 bases that match TRBD1. After removal of 6 bases from V and 2 bases from J, the junction contained 2 bases not matched to a gene. This CDR3 has 13 amino acids. CDR3 sequence reads: CASSTGGNYGYTF. In DNA, the CDR3 is TGTGCCAGCAGCACAGGGGGAAACTATGGCTACACCTTC.

This clone was recorded only once. The V and J genes are TRBV18 and TRBJ2-5; 7 bases map to TRBD2. Losses at the gene ends were 6 bases for V and 7 bases for J; bases not matched to a gene: 5. CDR3 length: 12 residues. Looked up from germline, CDR1 is KGHSH and CDR2 is LQKENI. The CDR3 sequence: CASSQTGGTQYF. CDR3 nucleotide sequence: TGTGCCAGCTCTCAAACGGGAGGGACCCAGTACTTC. The full variable domain, completed using reference TRBV18 and TRBJ2-5, is NAGVMQNPRHLVRRRGQEARLRCSPMKGHSHVYWYRQLPEEGLKFMVYLQKENIIDESGMPKERFSAEFPKEGPSILRIQQVVRGDSAAYFCASSQTGGTQYFGPGTRLLVL.

V and J are TRBV13 and TRBJ1-2; a weak D match, TRBD1 (6 bases). The length of the CDR3 is 13 residues. Germline V CDR1 and CDR2: PRHDT, FYEKMQ (reference sequence). V was trimmed by 5 bases and J by 2 bases, leaving 9 bases between them. CDR3 in amino acids: CASSQGQNYGYTF. CDR3 bases: TGTGCCAGCAGCCAGGGACAAAACTATGGCTACACCTTC.

The V gene is TRBV5-6, the J gene TRBJ2-1; the D is unclear. V dropped 4 bases and J dropped 4 bases, with 15 bases sitting between them. This CDR3 has 15 amino acids. The germline V gene has CDR1 SGHDT and CDR2 YYEEEE. The chain's CDR3 is CASSPNYRAYNEQFF. The CDR3 coding sequence is TGTGCCAGCAGCCCCAACTATAGGGCGTACAATGAGCAGTTCTTC.

J is TRBJ2-3 and V is TRBV7-3, with D perhaps TRBD1 (6 bases). Germline assignment: CDR1 SGHTA and CDR2 FQGTGA. This CDR3 is 16 amino acids long. Deletions cut 5 bases from V and 1 base from J, with 16 bases between. The CDR3 sequence: CASSPTGTPGTDTQYF. The CDR3 DNA reads TGTGCCAGCAGCCCAACAGGGACCCCTGGCACAGATACGCAGTATTTT. Full variable domain (remainder filled in from reference TRBV7-3 and TRBJ2-3): GAGVSQTPSNKVTEKGKYVELRCDPISGHTALYWYRQSLGQGPEFLIYFQGTGAADDSGLPNDRFFAVRPEGSVSTLKIQRTERGDSAVYLCASSPTGTPGTDTQYFGPGTRLTVL.

The chain has TRBV5-4 and TRBJ1-2, with 11 positions matching TRBD1. With 0 bases clipped from V and 6 bases from J, the junction kept 7 bases outside the gene matches. Germline V gives CDR1 SGHNT, CDR2 YYREEE (reference sequence). The CDR3 runs to 16 residues. CDR3 amino acids: CASSLALGTGGDGYTF. CDR3 bases: TGTGCCAGCAGCTTGGCGCTAGGGACAGGGGGTGATGGCTACACCTTC.

The chain has TRBV2 and TRBJ1-2, with a tentative D call TRBD1 (6 bases). Between the trimmed V and J ends, which lost 0 bases and 3 bases, there was a span of 17 bases. The CDR3 sequence is 17 residues long. The germline gives CDR1 SNHLY, CDR2 FYNNEI. The CDR3, as DNA: TGTGCCAGCAGTGAAGCTGGGGGGCCCCACCAATACTATGGCTACACCTTC. Translation gives CASSEAGGPHQYYGYTF. The full variable domain, rest sourced from reference TRBV2 and TRBJ1-2, is EPEVTQTPSHQVTQMGQEVILRCVPISNHLYFYWYRQILGQKVEFLVSFYNNEISEKSEIFDDQFSVERPDGSNFTLKIRSTKLEDSAMYFCASSEAGGPHQYYGYTFGSGTRLTVV.

CDR3 in DNA: TGTGCCAGCAGTTCCCCGGGACAGGGGGACAATGAGCAGTTCTTC. Residues: CASSSPGQGDNEQFF. The chain combines TRBV6-2 or TRBV6-3 with TRBJ2-1; TRBD1 matches at 11 bases. CDR1 and CDR2 from the germline V gene are MNHEY and SVGEGT. The CDR3 consists of 15 residues. V dropped 4 bases and J dropped 5; count of bases not matched to a gene: 4.

This chain uses TRBV6-5 with TRBJ2-1, with a possible D match to TRBD2 (5 bases). The germline V and J ends were trimmed by 4 bases and 6 bases, with 13 bases remaining between them. CDR3 length equals 14 residues. CDR1 MNHEY and CDR2 SVGAGI come from the germline V gene. The chain's CDR3 is CASSSTFTSNEQFF. The CDR3 bases are TGTGCCAGCAGTTCGACTTTTACTAGCAATGAGCAGTTCTTC.

The table lists this clone with a count of one. V and J are TRBV6-1 and TRBJ2-7; 8 nucleotides line up with TRBD1. Germline assignment: CDR1 MNHNS and CDR2 SASEGT. V was pared by 3 bases and J by 7 bases, with 8 bases of the junction left unmatched. CDR3 length: 14 residues. The CDR3 nucleotides read TGTGCCAGCAGTGAGGGGACAGGATTGAAGGAGCAGTACTTC. Translated: CASSEGTGLKEQYF.

The chain couples TRBV7-9 to TRBJ1-4; D perhaps matches TRBD1 (5 bases). Germline CDR1 and CDR2: SEHNR and FQNEAQ (reference sequence). The CDR3 is made up of 16 amino acids. Trimming took 4 bases from V and 8 from J, leaving 20 bases between them. The CDR3 loop is CASSSDVRGSGEKLFF. DNA of the CDR3: TGTGCCAGCAGCTCCGACGTTAGGGGCTCGGGGGAAAAACTGTTTTTT.

DNA of the CDR3: TGCAGCGTCGCGGGGGCGGGCGGCACAGATACGCAGTATTTT. Residues: CSVAGAGGTDTQYF. V gene TRBV29-1 combines with J gene TRBJ2-3; perhaps TRBD2 as D (7 bases). V lost 6 bases, J lost 1 base, and 14 bases lay in between. CDR3 length: 14 amino acids. Germline V gene sequence: CDR1 SQVTM, CDR2 ANQGSEA.

V is TRBV4-3 and J is TRBJ1-1; the match to TRBD1 covers 7 bases. The CDR3 is 15 residues long. V was clipped by 0 bases and J by 6 bases; unmatched bases: 7. CDR1 LGHNA and CDR2 YSLEER come from the germline V gene. The CDR3 protein is CASSQDWTGGSEAFF. For the CDR3, the DNA is TGCGCCAGCAGCCAAGATTGGACAGGAGGGTCTGAAGCTTTCTTT.

The rearrangement uses TRBV9 and TRBJ1-3; possible D gene TRBD1, 5 bases. CDR3 length: 15 amino acids. The ends were cut back, 4 bases at V and 2 bases at J, with 13 bases in the middle. Germline-derived CDR1 and CDR2 are SGDLS and YYNGEE. CDR3 nucleotides: TGTGCCAGCAGCCGAGGGGACTTAGCTGGAAACACCATATATTTT. This sequence encodes CASSRGDLAGNTIYF.

The chain recombines TRBV2 with TRBJ2-3, with D hard to call. V dropped 4 bases and J dropped 0 bases, with 8 bases sitting between them. CDR3 length: 14 amino acids. The germline gives CDR1 SNHLY, CDR2 FYNNEI. CDR3 coding DNA: TGTGCCAGCAGTGCCAGCCCTAGCACAGATACGCAGTATTTT. It yields the protein CASSASPSTDTQYF.

V is TRBV10-3 and J is TRBJ2-3; 8 bases fit TRBD1. The CDR3 covers 14 residues. V dropped 4 bases and J dropped 1; count of bases not matched to a gene: 1. Germline V gene data show CDR1 as ENHRY and CDR2 as SYGVKD. The CDR3 protein is CAISAGGGTDTQYF. CDR3 nucleotide sequence: TGTGCCATCAGTGCAGGGGGCGGCACAGATACGCAGTATTTT.

The V and J genes are TRBV9 and TRBJ2-2, with D unclear. Per the germline V gene, CDR1 is SGDLS and CDR2 is YYNGEE. Deletions cut 4 bases from V and 8 bases from J, with 15 bases between. The length of the CDR3 is 14 residues. For the CDR3, the DNA is TGTGCCAGCAGCCCGAGGACGGCGTCGGGGGAGCTGTTTTTT. As protein: CASSPRTASGELFF.

This chain connects TRBV25-1 to TRBJ1-2; tentatively, D is TRBD1 (5 bases). In germline, CDR1 is MGHDK, CDR2 SYGVNS. The CDR3 spans 14 residues. V shed 5 bases and J shed 4 bases, with 14 bases lying between them. CDR3 bases: TGTGCCAGCAGTCTAGGGCAGGGTGGCTATGGCTACACCTTC. Translation gives CASSLGQGGYGYTF.

This chain links TRBV11-2 with TRBJ1-3; 10 bases match TRBD1. V lost 1 base, J lost 5 bases, and 11 bases stayed unmatched. This CDR3 is built from 18 residues. The V gene's germline CDR1 is SGHAT and CDR2 FQNNGV. CDR3 nucleotide sequence: TGTGCCAGCAGCTTAGTTAGGACAGGGGGAGTACGAAGAAACACCATATATTTT. It specifies CASSLVRTGGVRRNTIYF.

Only one count was recorded for this clone. This sequence joins TRBV4-1 and TRBJ1-1; tentatively, D is TRBD1 (5 bases). The CDR3 consists of 14 residues. The V and J ends lost 1 base and 4 bases respectively, with 10 bases between them. CDR1 and CDR2 from the germline V gene are MGHRA and YSYEKL. The CDR3 nucleotides are TGCGCCAGCAGCCAAGTCCCCGGGGGCACTGAAGCTTTCTTT. The encoded protein is CASSQVPGGTEAFF.

The V call is TRBV6-5, the J call TRBJ2-7, with D perhaps given as TRBD1 or TRBD2 (6 bases each). Trimming took off 10 bases at V and 3 bases at J, with 19 bases between the two ends. The CDR3 totals 14 residues. Germline V gene sequence: CDR1 MNHEY, CDR2 SVGAGI. CDR3 coding DNA: TGTGCCACCGACAGGTTAGGGGGGAACTACGAGCAGTACTTC. Encoded protein: CATDRLGGNYEQYF.

The chain couples TRBV6-5 to TRBJ2-3; D remains ambiguous. CDR1 MNHEY and CDR2 SVGAGI come from the germline V gene. The CDR3 covers 11 residues. V was clipped by 4 bases and J by 5 bases, with 4 bases between them. CDR3 region: CASSSEDTQYF. The CDR3 nucleotides read TGTGCCAGCAGTTCAGAAGATACGCAGTATTTT.

The rearrangement uses TRBV4-3 and TRBJ1-2; D ambiguous. The germline V and J ends were trimmed by 0 bases and 4 bases, with 9 bases remaining between them. This CDR3 contains 14 residues. Germline loops: CDR1 LGHNA, CDR2 YSLEER. The CDR3 protein is CASSQDTQVYGYTF. Written as DNA, the CDR3 is TGCGCCAGCAGCCAAGACACCCAGGTCTATGGCTACACCTTC.